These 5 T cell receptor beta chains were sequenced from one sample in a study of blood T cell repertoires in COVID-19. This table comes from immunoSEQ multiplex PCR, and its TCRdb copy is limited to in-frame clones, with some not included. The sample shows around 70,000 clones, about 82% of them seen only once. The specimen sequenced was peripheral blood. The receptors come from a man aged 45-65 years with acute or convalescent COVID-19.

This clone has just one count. CDR3 in amino acids: CASSSQNLPLVYNEQFF. CDR3 coding DNA: TGTGCCAGCAGCTCCCAAAACCTCCCACTAGTCTACAATGAGCAGTTCTTC. This sequence joins TRBV9 and TRBJ2-1; D is possibly TRBD2 (5 bases). CDR1 is SGDLS, CDR2 YYNGEE, per germline. The CDR3 sequence is 17 residues long. V lost 4 bases and J lost 3, with 20 bases in between.

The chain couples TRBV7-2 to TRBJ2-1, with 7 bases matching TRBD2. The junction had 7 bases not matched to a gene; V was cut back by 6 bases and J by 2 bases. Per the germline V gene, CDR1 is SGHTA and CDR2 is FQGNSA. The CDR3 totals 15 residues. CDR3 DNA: TGTGCCAGCAGGGCCAGCGGGGCTACCTACAATGAGCAGTTCTTC. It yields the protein CASRASGATYNEQFF.

In nucleotides, the CDR3 is TGTGCCAGTAGTTTCGCCTCAGGGGGACATGAGCAGTTCTTC. Protein product: CASSFASGGHEQFF. The chain uses TRBV19 and TRBJ2-1, with 7 bases fitting TRBD1. In germline, CDR1 is LNHDA, CDR2 SQIVND (reference sequence). Unmatched junction bases numbered 9, after V lost 5 bases and J lost 8 bases. This CDR3 comprises 14 residues. Together with reference TRBV19 and TRBJ2-1, the CDR3 gives the full variable domain: DGGITQSPKYLFRKEGQNVTLSCEQNLNHDAMYWYRQDPGQGLRLIYYSQIVNDFQKGDIAEGYSVSREKKESFPLTVTSAQKNPTAFYLCASSFASGGHEQFFGPGTRLTVL.

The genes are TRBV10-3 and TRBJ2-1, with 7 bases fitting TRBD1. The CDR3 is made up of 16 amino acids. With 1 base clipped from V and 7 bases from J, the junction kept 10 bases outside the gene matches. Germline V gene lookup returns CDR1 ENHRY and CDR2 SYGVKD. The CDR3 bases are TGTGCCATCAGTGAGTTGTTTCAGGACAGGAGGAATGAGCAGTTCTTC. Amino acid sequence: CAISELFQDRRNEQFF.

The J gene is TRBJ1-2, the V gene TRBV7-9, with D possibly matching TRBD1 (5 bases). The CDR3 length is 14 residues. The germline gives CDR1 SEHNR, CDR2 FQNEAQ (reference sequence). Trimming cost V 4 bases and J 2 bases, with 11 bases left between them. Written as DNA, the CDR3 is TGTGCCAGCAGCTCCCAGGACAAGAACTATGGCTACACCTTC. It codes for CASSSQDKNYGYTF.